The T cell receptor (beta chain) under discussion was sequenced for a study of T cell changes during pregnancy in multiple sclerosis. This CDR3 has 15 amino acids. Unmatched junction bases numbered 6, after V lost 4 bases and J lost 0 bases. CDR1 and CDR2 (germline): SGHRS, YFSETQ. Assay: immunoSEQ multiplex PCR; the TCRdb copy retains only in-frame clones and omits some. In the table there are 15,000 or so clones, 86% of which are singletons. V and J are TRBV5-1 and TRBJ2-7, with TRBD1 identical over 8 bases. The sequenced sample was CD8+ T cells from peripheral blood mononuclear cells, obtained in the first trimester of pregnancy. This clonotype was obtained from a female donor with multiple sclerosis, enrolled in a pregnancy study. The CDR3 is CASSVGQGSSYEQYF. Written as DNA, the CDR3 is TGCGCCAGCAGCGTAGGACAGGGTAGCTCCTACGAGCAGTACTTC.